This TCR beta chain derives from a study of shared clonotypes between healthy human individuals. Study-level points and caveats: The represented genetic and exposure-history diversity was limited by the small number of donors.

Sequencing used immunoSEQ multiplex PCR; TCRdb keeps in-frame clones, though not all of them. The sample lists about 1.5 million clones, roughly 96% occurring once. Germline values: CDR1 SNHLY, CDR2 FYNNEI. The CDR3 is 16 amino acids. V dropped 3 bases and J dropped 2; count of bases not matched to a gene: 8. Comment on this clone: What it recognizes is unknown.

Sequencing was performed on naive CD4+ T cells sorted from blood. Documented subset: CD45RA+ positively selected. This chain connects TRBV2 to TRBJ1-2; 8 nucleotides agree with TRBD1. This receptor was identified in a man aged 25 to 40 in good health. CDR3 loop: CASSEKKRTGNYGYTF. DNA of the CDR3: TGTGCCAGCAGTGAGAAGAAAAGGACAGGGAACTATGGCTACACCTTC.